The rows below give T cell receptor beta chains drawn from one sample of a study of cytomegalovirus exposure and HLA in healthy donors. TCRdb keeps only in-frame clones here, not all; method: immunoSEQ multiplex PCR. Of under 200,000 clones listed, about four fifths are singletons. Sequenced sample: PBMCs. The source is a male donor in good health and CMV-seropositive. The CDR3 runs from the conserved cysteine through the conserved F or W. The D gene is left open where the match is weak. Clone size, where shown, is once, few, many, or a class for clones that have expanded.

TGCGCCAGCAGCCAAGGTGTCTCCGGGGGGAGCTATGGCTACACCTTC CASSQGVSGGSYGYTF TRBJ1-2 NA TRBV4-1 NA
TGTGCCAGCAGCGCAGAGGGTAGCGGGGGGCCGAACACCGGGGAGCTGTTTTTT CASSAEGSGGPNTGELFF TRBJ2-2 TRBD2 TRBV9 NA
TGCGCCAGCAGGAGTACTAGCGGGACTTCCTACGAGCAGTACTTC CASRSTSGTSYEQYF TRBJ2-7 TRBD2 TRBV5-1 NA
TGTGCCAGCAGTTACCAGTCCTCTGGAAACACCATATATTTT CASSYQSSGNTIYF TRBJ1-3 NA TRBV6-5 NA
TGTGCCAGCAGTTATACTAGCGTGGAGACCCAGTACTTC CASSYTSVETQYF TRBJ2-5 TRBD2 TRBV2 few
TGTGCCAGCTCACCACCGGGAGGGCTCGGCAATGAGCAGTTCTTC CASSPPGGLGNEQFF TRBJ2-1 TRBD2 TRBV18 NA
TGTGCCAGCAGCTTTCCCGGGGGACTCTCCTACGAGCAGTACTTC CASSFPGGLSYEQYF TRBJ2-7 NA TRBV7-2 NA
TGCGCCAGCAGCCCCCTTCTAAGCGATACGCAGTATTTT CASSPLLSDTQYF TRBJ2-3 NA TRBV10-2 NA
TGTGCCAGCAGGTCTAGCGGCGTCACAGATACGCAGTATTTT CASRSSGVTDTQYF TRBJ2-3 TRBD2 TRBV6-5 once
TGTGCCAGCAGCCCCTACGAGGCGGCCGAGCAGTACTTC CASSPYEAAEQYF TRBJ2-7 NA TRBV7-9 NA
TGTGCTAGTGGTTTTAACTTTGAAGCTTTCTTT CASGFNFEAFF TRBJ1-1 NA TRBV12-5 NA
TGTGCCAGCAGTATACATGGGATGGGGGCTAATCAGCCCCAGCATTTT CASSIHGMGANQPQHF TRBJ1-5 NA TRBV2 NA
TGTGCCAGCAGTGATCCGGTGACAGGGGCTTCCTACAATGAGCAGTTCTTC CASSDPVTGASYNEQFF TRBJ2-1 TRBD1 TRBV6-1 NA
TGTGCCAGTAGTATTTTTGGGAGGGGAAGCAATCAGCCCCAGCATTTT CASSIFGRGSNQPQHF TRBJ1-5 NA TRBV19 NA
TGTGCCAGTAGTGTTAGACTAGCAGGCTTCAATGAGCAGTTCTTC CASSVRLAGFNEQFF TRBJ2-1 TRBD2 TRBV19 NA
TGTGCCAGCAGCTTAGGGGCAGCCAATCAGCCCCAGCATTTT CASSLGAANQPQHF TRBJ1-5 NA TRBV7-8 NA
TGCGCCAGCAGTGGAGCGGGGGGGACGACAAATGAGCAGTTCTTC CASSGAGGTTNEQFF TRBJ2-1 TRBD2 TRBV10-2 NA
TGCAGCGTTGTGGCGGATCTGCAGGGTAATGGCTACACCTTC CSVVADLQGNGYTF TRBJ1-2 NA TRBV29-1 NA
TGTGCCAGCAGCTTTGGCAGGGATGATGGCTACACCTTC CASSFGRDDGYTF TRBJ1-2 NA TRBV7-9 NA
TGTGCCAGCAGCTCATCAGGTGGTGGGTCTGGAAACACCATATATTTT CASSSSGGGSGNTIYF TRBJ1-3 NA TRBV7-8 NA
TGTGCCAGCAGTACTGGGACAGGGGATCAGCCCCAGCATTTT CASSTGTGDQPQHF TRBJ1-5 TRBD1 TRBV6-5 NA
TGTGCCTGGAGGGGGGGGCGGGCCTGGTATGGCTACACCTTC CAWRGGRAWYGYTF TRBJ1-2 NA TRBV30 NA
TGTGCCAGCAGCTTGGCCAATGTTCAGGCCGGCTACACCTTC CASSLANVQAGYTF TRBJ1-2 NA TRBV5-8 NA
TGTGCCAGCGGGAACAGGGGAGGCAATTCACCCCTCCACTTT CASGNRGGNSPLHF TRBJ1-6 TRBD1 TRBV6-5 NA
TGCGCCAGCACTAACAGGGACGAGACTAGCTCCCGCACAGATACGCAGTATTTT CASTNRDETSSRTDTQYF TRBJ2-3 NA TRBV4-3 NA
TGTGCCAGCAGTGAAGTAAACCCGAGGAATGCAGATACGCAGTATTTT CASSEVNPRNADTQYF TRBJ2-3 NA TRBV2 NA
TGTGCCAGCAGCTCGGACCTGGAGGGGTATGGCTACACCTTC CASSSDLEGYGYTF TRBJ1-2 NA TRBV13 NA
TGTGCCAGCAGCTCCCCCAGGGGGTCCTACGAGCAGTACTTC CASSSPRGSYEQYF TRBJ2-7 TRBD1 TRBV5-4 NA
TGTGCCAGCAGAAAGGGACTAGCGGGGAGCGGGGAGCTGTTTTTT CASRKGLAGSGELFF TRBJ2-2 TRBD2 TRBV2 NA
TGTGCCACCAGCAGAGATCGGGGGGGGGCCTATGGCTACACCTTC CATSRDRGGAYGYTF TRBJ1-2 NA TRBV15 NA
TGTGCCAGCAGCCGCGAGGGAAACACCATATATTTT CASSREGNTIYF TRBJ1-3 NA TRBV7-2 NA
TGTGCCAGCAGCCTGACAGGGGGTCAGCCCCAGCATTTT CASSLTGGQPQHF TRBJ1-5 TRBD1 TRBV6-5 NA
TGTGCCAGCAGCTTGTATCGTACGGGGACTGGAAACACCATATATTTT CASSLYRTGTGNTIYF TRBJ1-3 NA TRBV5-4 NA
TGTGCCAGCAGTTACGGACAGGGTTATACTGAAGCTTTCTTT CASSYGQGYTEAFF TRBJ1-1 TRBD1 TRBV6-5 few
TGTGCCAGCAGCCAACGGGGGGGTCAAGAGACCCAGTACTTC CASSQRGGQETQYF TRBJ2-5 TRBD2 TRBV7-6 NA
TGTGCCAGCAGCTTGGTCGGACAGGGAAGTAACAATGAAAAACTGTTTTTT CASSLVGQGSNNEKLFF TRBJ1-4 TRBD1 TRBV13 few
TGTGCCAGCAGTTACAGCGATACGCAGTATTTT CASSYSDTQYF TRBJ2-3 NA TRBV6-5 NA
TGTGCCATCAGTGAGGGTACTGGAGTAGCTCTCGAGCAGTACTTC CAISEGTGVALEQYF TRBJ2-7 NA TRBV10-3 NA
TGCGCCAGCAGCGCACAAGGTCGGGAGTGGGAAAAACTGTTTTTT CASSAQGREWEKLFF TRBJ1-4 NA TRBV4-1 few
TGTGCCAGCACAGGGGAAGGCACCGGGGAGCTGTTTTTT CASTGEGTGELFF TRBJ2-2 TRBD1 TRBV19 NA
TGTGCCAGCAGGCAACTAGGGTACTCTGGAAACACCATATATTTT CASRQLGYSGNTIYF TRBJ1-3 NA TRBV6-5 few
TGTGCCAGCAGTGTCATGTGGGAAGGGGCCAGTGAGCAGTTCTTC CASSVMWEGASEQFF TRBJ2-1 NA TRBV6-4 once
TGCGCCAGCAGCCATCGCGGGGGGGCGAAGTCACCCCTCCACTTT CASSHRGGAKSPLHF TRBJ1-6 NA TRBV4-3 NA
TGTGCCAGTACCCGCGGGGGGCTCAGCGTCCGGACTGAAGCTTTCTTT CASTRGGLSVRTEAFF TRBJ1-1 NA TRBV19 NA
TGTGCCAGCAGTGCCCCCGTCGGGGGGAGCGCTGAAGCTTTCTTT CASSAPVGGSAEAFF TRBJ1-1 NA TRBV6-5 NA
TGCGCCAGCAGCTTGGTCGGGCTAGCGTCCGAGACCCAGTACTTC CASSLVGLASETQYF TRBJ2-5 NA TRBV5-1 NA
TGTGCCAGCAGTTTATCTGGTACAGGGGGGGACTACACCTTC CASSLSGTGGDYTF TRBJ1-2 TRBD1 TRBV27 NA
TGTGCCAGCAGCGTAGGGACAAACTATGGCTACACCTTC CASSVGTNYGYTF TRBJ1-2 NA TRBV9 NA
TGTGCCAGCAGTCCCCCGCCCAGGCGGGAGGACTATGGCTACACCTTC CASSPPPRREDYGYTF TRBJ1-2 NA TRBV6-6 NA
TGTGCCTGGACCATGGGACTAGCTGACACCGGGGAGCTGTTTTTT CAWTMGLADTGELFF TRBJ2-2 TRBD2 TRBV30 NA
TGTGCCAGCAGATCGACAGGAAACACCGGGGAGCTGTTTTTT CASRSTGNTGELFF TRBJ2-2 NA TRBV27 NA
TGTGCCAGCAGCCGCGGGACCAAGGACTACACCTTC CASSRGTKDYTF TRBJ1-2 NA TRBV5-8 NA
TGTGCCAGCAGCCATGGGTTAGCCACTGAAAAACTGTTTTTT CASSHGLATEKLFF TRBJ1-4 NA TRBV14 NA
TGTGCCAGCAGTTTAGGAGACAGGGGGCTCCAAGAGACCCAGTACTTC CASSLGDRGLQETQYF TRBJ2-5 TRBD1 TRBV28 NA